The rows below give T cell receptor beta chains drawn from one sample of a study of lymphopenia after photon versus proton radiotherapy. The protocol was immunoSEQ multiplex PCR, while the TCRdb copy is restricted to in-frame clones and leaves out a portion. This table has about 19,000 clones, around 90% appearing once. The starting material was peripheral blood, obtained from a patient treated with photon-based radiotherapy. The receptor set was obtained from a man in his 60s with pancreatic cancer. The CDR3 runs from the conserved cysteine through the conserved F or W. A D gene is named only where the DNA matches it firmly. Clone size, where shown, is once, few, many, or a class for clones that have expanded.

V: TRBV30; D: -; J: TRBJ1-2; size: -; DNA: TGTGCCTGGAGTGTACTCTATTCGGGCCGGGGATGGTATGGCTACACCTTC; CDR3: CAWSVLYSGRGWYGYTF
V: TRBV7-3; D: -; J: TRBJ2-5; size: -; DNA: TGTGCCAGCAGCTTAACCCCGGGAGCCTTGGGGACCCAGTACTTC; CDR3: CASSLTPGALGTQYF
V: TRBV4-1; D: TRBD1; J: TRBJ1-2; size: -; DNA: TGCGCCAGCCGCGGCTCCCGCGGACAGGGTGTCTATGGCTACACCTTC; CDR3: CASRGSRGQGVYGYTF
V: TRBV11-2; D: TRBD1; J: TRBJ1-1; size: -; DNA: TGTGCCAGCAGCCTAAGCACAGGGGGTTTGAACACTGAAGCTTTCTTT; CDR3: CASSLSTGGLNTEAFF
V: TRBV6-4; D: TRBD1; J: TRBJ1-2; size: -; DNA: TGTGCCAGCAGCGCGAGACAGGGGGCTGACTATGGCTACACCTTC; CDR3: CASSARQGADYGYTF
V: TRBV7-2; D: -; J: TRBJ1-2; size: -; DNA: TGTGCCAGCAGCCCCCATGGGGGTGGCTACACCTTC; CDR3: CASSPHGGGYTF
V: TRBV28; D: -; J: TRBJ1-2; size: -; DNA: TGTGCCAGCAGTTTTGTCGGGACGAACTATGGCTACACCTTC; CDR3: CASSFVGTNYGYTF
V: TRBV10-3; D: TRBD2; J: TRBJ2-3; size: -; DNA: TGTGCCATCAGTGATGGCGGGGGGGAGACAGATACGCAGTATTTT; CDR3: CAISDGGGETDTQYF
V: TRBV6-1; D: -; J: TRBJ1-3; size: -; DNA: TGTGCCAGCAGTGAAGCGCTTTTTCCCGGCTCTGGAAACACCATATATTTT; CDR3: CASSEALFPGSGNTIYF
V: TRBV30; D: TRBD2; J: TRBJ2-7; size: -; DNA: TGTGCCTGGAGTGTCTTAAGGACTAGCGGGGGTTCCCCTACCTACGAGCAGTACTTC; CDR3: CAWSVLRTSGGSPTYEQYF
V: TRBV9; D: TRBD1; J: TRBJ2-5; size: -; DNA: TGTGCCAGCAGCGTCGGGACAGTGGGGGCCCAAGAGACCCAGTACTTC; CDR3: CASSVGTVGAQETQYF
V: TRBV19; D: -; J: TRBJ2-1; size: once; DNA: TGTGCCAGTAGAAGACAGCCAAGCTCCTACAATGAGCAGTTCTTC; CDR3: CASRRQPSSYNEQFF
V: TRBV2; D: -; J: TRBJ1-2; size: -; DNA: TGTGCCAGCAGCACAGACCGGGACCGTGGGTCCCTTAACTATGGCTACACCTTC; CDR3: CASSTDRDRGSLNYGYTF
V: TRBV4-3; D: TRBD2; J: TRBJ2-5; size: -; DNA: TGCGCCAGCAGCCAAGATCGGGTAGCGGGGGGGCCGCAAGAGACCCAGTACTTC; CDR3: CASSQDRVAGGPQETQYF
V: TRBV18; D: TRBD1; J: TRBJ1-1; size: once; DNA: TGTGCCAGCTCGAGGATACCGGGACAGGGGGCAGGGGACACTGAAGCTTTCTTT; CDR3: CASSRIPGQGAGDTEAFF
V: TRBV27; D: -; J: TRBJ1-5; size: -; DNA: TGTGCCAGCAGGAAAGGCAGCCAGCCCCAGCATTTT; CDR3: CASRKGSQPQHF
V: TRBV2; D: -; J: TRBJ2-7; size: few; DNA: TGTGCCAGCGGGGTATACGAGCAGTACTTC; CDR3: CASGVYEQYF
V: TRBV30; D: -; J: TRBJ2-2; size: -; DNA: TGTGCCTGGAGTGTACCCAACGGGGAGCTGTTTTTT; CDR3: CAWSVPNGELFF
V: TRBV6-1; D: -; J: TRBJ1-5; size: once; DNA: TGTGCCAGCAGTGAAGGGGGCAGCCCTCGGAGGCCCCAGCATTTT; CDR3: CASSEGGSPRRPQHF
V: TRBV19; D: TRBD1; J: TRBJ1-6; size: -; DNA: TGTGCCAGTATCCAGGACAGGGGGCGAAATTCACCCCTCCACTTT; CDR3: CASIQDRGRNSPLHF
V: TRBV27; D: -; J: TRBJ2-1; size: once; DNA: TGTGCCAGCAGTTTGGGCAGAGACTCCTACAATGAGCAGTTCTTC; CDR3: CASSLGRDSYNEQFF
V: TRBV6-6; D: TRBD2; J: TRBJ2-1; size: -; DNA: TGTGCCAGCAGCCCTCTCGGGACTACTTACAATGAGCAGTTCTTC; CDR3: CASSPLGTTYNEQFF
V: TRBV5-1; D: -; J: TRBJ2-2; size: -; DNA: TGCGCCAGCAGCTTGGTGGTTAGCACCGGGGAGCTGTTTTTT; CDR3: CASSLVVSTGELFF
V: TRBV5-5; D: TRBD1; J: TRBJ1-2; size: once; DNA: TGTGCCAGCAGCCAAACCGGGGGACAGGGGGTGAGGTATGGCTACACCTTC; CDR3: CASSQTGGQGVRYGYTF
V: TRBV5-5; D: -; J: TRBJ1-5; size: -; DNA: TGTGTCTCCGGGGAGAGGGTCGGTCAGCCCCAGCATTTT; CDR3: CVSGERVGQPQHF
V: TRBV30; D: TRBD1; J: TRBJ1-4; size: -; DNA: TGTGCCTGGGGACAGGGGTTAGAGGAAAAACTGTTTTTT; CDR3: CAWGQGLEEKLFF
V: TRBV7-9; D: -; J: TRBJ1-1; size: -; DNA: TGTGCCAGCAGCTTTACCGAATCGGTTAACACTGAAGCTTTCTTT; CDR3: CASSFTESVNTEAFF
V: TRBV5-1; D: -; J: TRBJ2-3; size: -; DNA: TGCGCCAGCAGCCTGGCCGGGGGAATCACAGATACGCAGTATTTT; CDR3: CASSLAGGITDTQYF
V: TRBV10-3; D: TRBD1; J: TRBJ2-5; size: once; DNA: TGTGCCATTAACCCCGGGACAGCCCAAGAGACCCAGTACTTC; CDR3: CAINPGTAQETQYF
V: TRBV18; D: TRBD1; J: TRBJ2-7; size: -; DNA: TGTGCCAGCTCACCATATCCGGGACAGGGTAATTACGAGCAGTACTTC; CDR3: CASSPYPGQGNYEQYF
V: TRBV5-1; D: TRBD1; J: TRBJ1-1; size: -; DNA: TGCGCCAGCAGCTTGTTTGGTACAGGGGCAAGGAACACTGAAGCTTTCTTT; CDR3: CASSLFGTGARNTEAFF
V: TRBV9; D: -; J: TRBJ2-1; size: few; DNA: TGTGCCAGCAGCGTAGACAGTTACAATGAGCAGTTCTTC; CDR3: CASSVDSYNEQFF
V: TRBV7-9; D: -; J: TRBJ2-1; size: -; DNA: TGTGCCAGCAGCTCACAACAGGGAGTCGTAACCTACAATGAGCAGTTCTTC; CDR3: CASSSQQGVVTYNEQFF
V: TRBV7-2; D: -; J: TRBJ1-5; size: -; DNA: TGTGCCAGCAGCTTAGTTTCCGGGACGTCGAATCAGCCCCAGCATTTT; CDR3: CASSLVSGTSNQPQHF
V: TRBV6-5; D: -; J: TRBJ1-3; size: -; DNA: TGTGCCAGCAGTTACTCGAGGGGGGCTAGTGGAAACACCATATATTTT; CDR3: CASSYSRGASGNTIYF
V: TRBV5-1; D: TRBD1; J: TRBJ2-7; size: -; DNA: TGCGCCAGCAGCTTGGGACGTGGGGACAGGGAGGACTACGAGCAGTACTTC; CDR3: CASSLGRGDREDYEQYF
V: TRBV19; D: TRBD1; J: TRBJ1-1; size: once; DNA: TGTGCCAGTAGGGGACAGGAAGAAAACACTGAAGCTTTCTTT; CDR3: CASRGQEENTEAFF
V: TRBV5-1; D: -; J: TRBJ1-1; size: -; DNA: TGCGCCAGCAGACACAGCACAGTCATGAACACTGAAGCTTTCTTT; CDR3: CASRHSTVMNTEAFF
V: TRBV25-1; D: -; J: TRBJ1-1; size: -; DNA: TGTGCCAGCAGTGAATCGACGAACACTGAAGCTTTCTTT; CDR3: CASSESTNTEAFF
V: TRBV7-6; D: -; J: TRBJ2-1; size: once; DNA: TGTGCCAGCAGCTTACAGGCCTACAATGAGCAGTTCTTC; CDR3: CASSLQAYNEQFF
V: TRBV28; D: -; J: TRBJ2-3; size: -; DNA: TGTGCCAGCAGTTCCCCCCGTGGGGGGGGCCTAATGGGGTGGTATTTT; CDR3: CASSSPRGGGLMGWYF
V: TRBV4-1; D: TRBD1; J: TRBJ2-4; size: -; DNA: TGCGCCAGCAGCCAAGGTGGACGGGCGACAGGGCTCAAAAACATTCAGTACTTC; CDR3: CASSQGGRATGLKNIQYF
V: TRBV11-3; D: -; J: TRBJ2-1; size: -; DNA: TGTGCCAGCAGTGACACGTCGGGTGAGCAGTTCTTC; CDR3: CASSDTSGEQFF
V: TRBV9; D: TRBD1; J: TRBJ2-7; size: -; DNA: TGTGCCAGCAGCGTTGAGTCGACAGGGTGGGAGCAATACTTC; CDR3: CASSVESTGWEQYF
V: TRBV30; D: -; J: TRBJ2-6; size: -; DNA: TGTGCCTGGACGGCAGGGGCTCTACCTGGGGCCAACGTCCTGACTTTC; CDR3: CAWTAGALPGANVLTF
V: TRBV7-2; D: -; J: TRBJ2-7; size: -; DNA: TGTGCCAGCAGCCCGATTAGCGGCACCTACTTCTCCTACGAGCAGTACTTC; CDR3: CASSPISGTYFSYEQYF
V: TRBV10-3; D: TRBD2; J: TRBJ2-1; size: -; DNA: TGTGCCATCAGACGACTAGCGGTTTACAATGAGCAGTTCTTC; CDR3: CAIRRLAVYNEQFF
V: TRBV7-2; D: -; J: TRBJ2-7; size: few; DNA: TGTGCCAGCAGCTTACGGGGCGAGCAGTACTTC; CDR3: CASSLRGEQYF
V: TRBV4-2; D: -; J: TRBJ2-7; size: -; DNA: TGTGCCAGCAGCCAAGATTGGGTACCCCGAGGGGAGCAGTACTTC; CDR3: CASSQDWVPRGEQYF